This TCR beta chain was recorded in a study of CD8+ T cells in alopecia areata. Study-level information: Treated patients were scored for severity by percent of scalp affected. General observations from the study: Resident alphabeta T cells of normal skin are also sequenced in scalp samples. The study found TCR sharing across patients less clear than in mice, possibly for HLA reasons.

Turning to this clone: As yet, its antigen is unknown.

cDNA reverse transcribed from extracted RNA served as the sequencing template. Some clones are missing from TCRdb's copy, which holds only in-frame ones; the method was immunoSEQ multiplex PCR. The sample holds 150,000 to 200,000 clones; 53% are singletons and the top ten take roughly 10%. Specified treatment: oral pan-JAK inhibitor, 5-10 mg twice daily. Per germline, CDR1 PRHDT and CDR2 FYEKMQ (reference sequence). This CDR3 is 14 amino acids long. Trimming cost V 0 bases and J 2 bases; bases outside gene matches: 0. This chain connects TRBV13 to TRBJ1-2, with TRBD1 identical over 7 bases. The TCR was taken from a human donor with alopecia areata. This sample comprised CD8+ T cells sorted from blood, obtained at week 24, from a patient treated with tofacitinib. CDR3 amino acids: CASSLGTGNYGYTF. CDR3 nucleotides: TGTGCCAGCAGCTTAGGGACAGGGAACTATGGCTACACCTTC. Combining the CDR3 with reference TRBV13 and TRBJ1-2 gives the whole variable domain AAGVIQSPRHLIKEKRETATLKCYPIPRHDTVYWYQQGPGQDPQFLISFYEKMQSDKGSIPDRFSAQQFSDYHSELNMSSLELGDSALYFCASSLGTGNYGYTFGSGTRLTVV.